This T cell receptor beta chain was recovered during a study of blood T cell repertoires in COVID-19. Study-level background: Samples came from the United States, Italy and Spain, spanning acute and convalescent COVID-19.

The authors' processing: Researchers report that nucleated cell counts were estimated from reference gene primer amplification. Data came from immunoSEQ multiplex PCR; TCRdb stores just in-frame clones and leaves some out. V and J calls and clone size are copied from that table; D and trimming were computed from the DNA. Here the sample spans some 170,000 clones, about four fifths being singletons. Germline lookup yields CDR1 SEHNR and CDR2 FQNEAQ (reference sequence). V shed 0 bases, J shed 3 bases, and the junction held 5 bases outside the gene matches. CDR3 length equals 17 residues. The material sequenced was peripheral blood. This TCR derives from a woman in her sixties or seventies with acute or convalescent COVID-19. The chain couples TRBV7-9 to TRBJ2-4, with 10 bases aligning to TRBD1. CDR3 coding DNA: TGTGCCAGCAGCTTAGCGACAGGGGGCTCAGTCAAAAACATTCAGTACTTC. Translation: CASSLATGGSVKNIQYF.